The 2 T cell receptor beta chains given below trace back to one sample, sequenced in a study of OX40 agonist ivuxolimab in advanced cancers. Produced via immunoSEQ multiplex PCR; TCRdb's table is partial and in-frame only. The table has approximately 90,000 clones, about 90% seen once; the top ten hold about 1.6%. The material sequenced was CD4+ or CD8+ T cells sorted from blood, taken in a trial of the OX40 agonist ivuxolimab. Receptors were obtained from an adult with an advanced solid tumor such as melanoma, head and neck, liver or kidney cancer.

This clone was detected a few times. The chain links TRBV7-2 to TRBJ1-5; D is unclear. This CDR3 is built from 12 residues. Germline lookup yields CDR1 SGHTA and CDR2 FQGNSA. Trimming pared 2 bases from V and 6 bases from J, leaving 5 bases between. CDR3 region: CASSLTGQPQHF. CDR3 nucleotides: TGTGCCAGCAGCTTAACTGGTCAGCCCCAGCATTTT.

The V call is TRBV5-1, the J call TRBJ2-2, with D tentatively TRBD2 (5 bases). Germline V lookup: CDR1 SGHRS, CDR2 YFSETQ. Trimming took off 3 bases at V and 6 bases at J, with 12 bases between the two ends. The CDR3 runs to 14 residues. The CDR3 DNA reads as TGCGCCAGCAGCTCTTCCCAGAGGGCCGGGGAGCTGTTTTTT. Protein sequence: CASSSSQRAGELFF.